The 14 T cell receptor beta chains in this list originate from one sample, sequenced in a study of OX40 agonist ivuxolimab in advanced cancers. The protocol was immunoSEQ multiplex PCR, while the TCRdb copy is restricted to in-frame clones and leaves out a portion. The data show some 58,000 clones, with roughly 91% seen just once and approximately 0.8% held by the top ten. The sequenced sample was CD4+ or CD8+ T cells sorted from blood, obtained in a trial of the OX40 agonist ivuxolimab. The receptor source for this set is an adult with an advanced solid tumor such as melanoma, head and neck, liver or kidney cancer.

The CDR3 region is CASNPLRGTDTQYF. The CDR3 DNA is TGTGCCAGCAACCCCTTGCGGGGCACAGATACGCAGTATTTT. The chain joins TRBV7-2 to TRBJ2-3; tentative D call: TRBD2 (5 bases). Germline CDR1 reads SGHTA; CDR2 reads FQGNSA. The CDR3 totals 14 residues. V dropped 7 bases and J dropped 1 base, with 12 bases sitting between them.

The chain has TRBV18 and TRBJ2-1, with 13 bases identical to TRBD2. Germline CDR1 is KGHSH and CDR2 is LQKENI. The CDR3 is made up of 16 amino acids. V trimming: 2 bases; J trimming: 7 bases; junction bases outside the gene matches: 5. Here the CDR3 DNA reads TGTGCCAGCTCACCAACTAGCGGGAGGGCCAGGAATGAGCAGTTCTTC. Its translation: CASSPTSGRARNEQFF. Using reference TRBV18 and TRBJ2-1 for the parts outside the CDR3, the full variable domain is NAGVMQNPRHLVRRRGQEARLRCSPMKGHSHVYWYRQLPEEGLKFMVYLQKENIIDESGMPKERFSAEFPKEGPSILRIQQVVRGDSAAYFCASSPTSGRARNEQFFGPGTRLTVL.

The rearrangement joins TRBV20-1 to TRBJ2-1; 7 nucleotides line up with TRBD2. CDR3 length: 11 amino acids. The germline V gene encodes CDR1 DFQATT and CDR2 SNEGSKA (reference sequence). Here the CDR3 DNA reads TGCAGCGGGGGGTCCTACAATGAGCAGTTCTTC. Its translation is CSGGSYNEQFF.

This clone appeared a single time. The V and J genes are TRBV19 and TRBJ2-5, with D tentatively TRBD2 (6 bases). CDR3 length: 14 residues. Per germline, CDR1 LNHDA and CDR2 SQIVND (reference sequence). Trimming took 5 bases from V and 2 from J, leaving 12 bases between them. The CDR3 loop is CASSPAGRQETQYF. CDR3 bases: TGTGCCAGTAGTCCCGCGGGGCGTCAAGAGACCCAGTACTTC. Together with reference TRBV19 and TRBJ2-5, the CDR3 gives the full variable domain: DGGITQSPKYLFRKEGQNVTLSCEQNLNHDAMYWYRQDPGQGLRLIYYSQIVNDFQKGDIAEGYSVSREKKESFPLTVTSAQKNPTAFYLCASSPAGRQETQYFGPGTRLLVL.

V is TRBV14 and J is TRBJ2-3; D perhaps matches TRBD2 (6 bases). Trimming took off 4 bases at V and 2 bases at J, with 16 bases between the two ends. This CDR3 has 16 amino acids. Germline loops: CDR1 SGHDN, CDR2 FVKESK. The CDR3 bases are TGTGCCAGCAGCCGAGGACGGACGGGGGTCACAGATACGCAGTATTTT. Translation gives CASSRGRTGVTDTQYF.

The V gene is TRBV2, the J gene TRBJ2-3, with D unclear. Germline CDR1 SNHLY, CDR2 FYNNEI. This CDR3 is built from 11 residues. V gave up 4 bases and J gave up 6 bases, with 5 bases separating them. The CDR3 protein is CASSAVDTQYF. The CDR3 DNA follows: TGTGCCAGCAGTGCAGTGGATACGCAGTATTTT.

The CDR3 here is CASSPGTGGVQEKLFF. The CDR3 nucleotides are TGTGCCAGCAGTCCAGGGACAGGGGGGGTTCAGGAAAAACTGTTTTTT. The chain has TRBV28 and TRBJ1-4; 11 positions match TRBD1. The CDR3 loop spans 16 amino acids. The germline CDR1 and CDR2 sequences are MDHEN and SYDVKM. The trim removed 5 bases at V and 8 bases at J, leaving 10 bases unmatched.

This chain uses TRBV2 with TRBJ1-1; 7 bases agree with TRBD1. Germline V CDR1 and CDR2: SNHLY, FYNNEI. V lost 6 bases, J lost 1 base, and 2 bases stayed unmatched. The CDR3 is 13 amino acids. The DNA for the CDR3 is TGTGCCAGCAGGGGGGACAGGAACACTGAAGCTTTCTTT. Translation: CASRGDRNTEAFF.

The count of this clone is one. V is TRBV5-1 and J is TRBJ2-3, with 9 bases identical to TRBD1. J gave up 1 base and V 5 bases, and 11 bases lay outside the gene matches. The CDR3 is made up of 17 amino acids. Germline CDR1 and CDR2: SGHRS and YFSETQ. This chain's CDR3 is CASREGTGKRGTDTQYF. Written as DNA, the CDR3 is TGCGCCAGCAGGGAAGGGACAGGGAAAAGGGGCACAGATACGCAGTATTTT. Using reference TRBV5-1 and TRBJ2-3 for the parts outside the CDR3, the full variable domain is KAGVTQTPRYLIKTRGQQVTLSCSPISGHRSVSWYQQTPGQGLQFLFEYFSETQRNKGNFPGRFSGRQFSNSRSEMNVSTLELGDSALYLCASREGTGKRGTDTQYFGPGTRLTVL.

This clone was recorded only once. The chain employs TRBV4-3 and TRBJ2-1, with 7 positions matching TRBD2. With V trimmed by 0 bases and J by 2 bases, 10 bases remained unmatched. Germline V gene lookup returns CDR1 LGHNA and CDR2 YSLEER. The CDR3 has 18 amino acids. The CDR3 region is CASSQEPRGAGTYNEQFF. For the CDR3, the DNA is TGCGCCAGCAGCCAAGAACCCCGTGGAGCGGGGACCTACAATGAGCAGTTCTTC.

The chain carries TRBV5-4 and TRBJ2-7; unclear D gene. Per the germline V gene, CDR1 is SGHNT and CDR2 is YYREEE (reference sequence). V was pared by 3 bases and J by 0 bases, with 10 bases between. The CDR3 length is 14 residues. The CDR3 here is CASSSRTSSYEQYF. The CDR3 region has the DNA TGTGCCAGCAGCTCCAGAACCAGCTCCTACGAGCAGTACTTC.

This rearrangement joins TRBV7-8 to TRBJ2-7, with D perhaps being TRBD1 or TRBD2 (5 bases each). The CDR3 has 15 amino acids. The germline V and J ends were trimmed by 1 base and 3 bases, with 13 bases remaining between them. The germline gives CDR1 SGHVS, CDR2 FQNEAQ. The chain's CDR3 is CASSLEGPTIYEQYF. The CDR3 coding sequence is TGTGCCAGCAGCTTAGAGGGACCGACTATCTACGAGCAGTACTTC.

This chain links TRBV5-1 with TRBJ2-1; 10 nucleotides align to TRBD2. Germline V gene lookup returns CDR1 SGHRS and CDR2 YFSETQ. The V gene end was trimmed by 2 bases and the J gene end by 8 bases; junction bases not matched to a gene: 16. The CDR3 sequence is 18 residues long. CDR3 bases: TGCGCCAGCAGCTTCAGACCTAGCGGGAGCCGTATGGGGGATGAGCAGTTCTTC. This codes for CASSFRPSGSRMGDEQFF.

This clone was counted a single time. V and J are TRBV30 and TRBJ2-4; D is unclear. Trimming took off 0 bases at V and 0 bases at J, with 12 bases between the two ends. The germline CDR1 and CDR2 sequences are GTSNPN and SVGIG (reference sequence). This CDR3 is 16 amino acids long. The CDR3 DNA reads TGTGCCTGGAGTGTACTGGCAGACATAGCCAAAAACATTCAGTACTTC. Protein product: CAWSVLADIAKNIQYF.